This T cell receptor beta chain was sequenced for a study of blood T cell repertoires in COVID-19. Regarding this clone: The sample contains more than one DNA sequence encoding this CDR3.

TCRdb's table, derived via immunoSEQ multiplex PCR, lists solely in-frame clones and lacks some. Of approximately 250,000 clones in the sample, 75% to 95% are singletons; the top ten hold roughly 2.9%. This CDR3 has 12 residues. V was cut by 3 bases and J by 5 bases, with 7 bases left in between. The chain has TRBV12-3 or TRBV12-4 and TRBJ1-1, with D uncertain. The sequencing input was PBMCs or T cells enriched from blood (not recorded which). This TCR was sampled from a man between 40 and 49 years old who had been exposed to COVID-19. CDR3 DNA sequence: TGTGCCAGCAGTTTTTCAGGTACTGAAGCTTTCTTT. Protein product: CASSFSGTEAFF.